Sequencing of this T cell receptor beta chain was carried out in a study of T cell repertoires in cytomegalovirus infection. In TCRdb, the reads were re-called with MiXCR into one record per CDR3 protein. This sample has about 160,000 distinct CDR3 sequences, with roughly a fifth found just once. Regarding this clonotype: Antigen: not known.

The sequence was obtained from a human donor in good health (CMV status not recorded). Some clones in this sample may be carry-over from other donors' samples. Sequenced material: CD8+ T cells from cultured PBMCs, taken from culture after CMV antigen stimulation.

CDR3 DNA sequence: TGTGCCAGCAGTCAGGGAGGGGGCGAGCAGCCCCAGCATTTT. It specifies CASSQGGGEQPQHF. V usage is TRBV12-3 or TRBV12-4 and J usage is TRBJ1-5; TRBD1 aligns across 7 bases. There are 14 residues in the CDR3. V shed 5 bases and J 7 bases; nucleotides not matched to a gene: 8.